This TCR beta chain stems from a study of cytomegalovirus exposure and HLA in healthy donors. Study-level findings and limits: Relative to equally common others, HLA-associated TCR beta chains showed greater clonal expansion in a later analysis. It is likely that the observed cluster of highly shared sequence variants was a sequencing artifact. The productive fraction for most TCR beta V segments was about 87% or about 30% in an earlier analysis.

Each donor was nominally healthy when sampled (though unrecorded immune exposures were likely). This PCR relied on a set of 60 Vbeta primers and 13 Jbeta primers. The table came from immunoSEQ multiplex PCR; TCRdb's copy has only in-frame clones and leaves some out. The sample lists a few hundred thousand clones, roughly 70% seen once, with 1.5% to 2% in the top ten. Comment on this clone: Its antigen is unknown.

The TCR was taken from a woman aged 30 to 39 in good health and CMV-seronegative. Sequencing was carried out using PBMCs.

CDR3 sequence (DNA): TGTGCCAGTAGTCTGGGGCCTCAGCAGGGGGCGAAATGGACTGAAGCTTTCTTT. Translating it yields CASSLGPQQGAKWTEAFF. The chain employs TRBV19 and TRBJ1-1, with 8 bases that match TRBD1. The CDR3 length is 18 residues. V was pared by 5 bases and J by 5 bases, with 19 bases of the junction left unmatched. From germline, CDR1 is LNHDA and CDR2 SQIVND (reference sequence).